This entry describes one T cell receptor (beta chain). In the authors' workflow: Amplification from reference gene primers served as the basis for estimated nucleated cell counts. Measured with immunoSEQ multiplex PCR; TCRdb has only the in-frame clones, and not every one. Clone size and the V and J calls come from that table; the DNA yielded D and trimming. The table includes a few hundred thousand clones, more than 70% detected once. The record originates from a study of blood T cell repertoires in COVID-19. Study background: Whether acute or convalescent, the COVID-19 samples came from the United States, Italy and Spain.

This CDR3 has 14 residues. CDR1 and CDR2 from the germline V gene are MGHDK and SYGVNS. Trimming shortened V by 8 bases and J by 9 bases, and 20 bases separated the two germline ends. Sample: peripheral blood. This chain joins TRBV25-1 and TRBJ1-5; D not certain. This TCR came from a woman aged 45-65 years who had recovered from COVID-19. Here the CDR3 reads CASLEGQVVWPQHF. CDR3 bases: TGTGCCAGCTTGGAGGGCCAGGTAGTTTGGCCCCAGCATTTT. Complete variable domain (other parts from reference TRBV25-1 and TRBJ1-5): EADIYQTPRYLVIGTGKKITLECSQTMGHDKMYWYQQDPGMELHLIHYSYGVNSTEKGDLSSESTVSRIRTEHFPLTLESARPSHTSQYLCASLEGQVVWPQHFGDGTRLSIL.